Following are 3 T cell receptor beta chains from one sample sequenced in a study of molecular identifiers for immune sequencing clone quantification. One entry per CDR3 protein, called by TCRdb with MiXCR from the PCR reads. The sample shows 65,000 to 70,000 distinct CDR3 sequences, 15% to 20% of them seen only once. Specimen: naive CD8+ T cells from blood, with Jurkat cell RNA spiked in. Subset given: FACS-sorted CD8+CD4-CCR7+CD45RA+ naive T cells. The receptors derive from a human donor in good health. Some libraries in this study had Jurkat cell RNA spiked in.

Turning to this clonotype: Being one base from a much bigger clone, this may be a read error. The chain combines TRBV7-9 with TRBJ1-5; D is ambiguous. Germline lookup yields CDR1 SEHNR and CDR2 FQNEAQ (reference sequence). The CDR3 spans 14 residues. The CDR3 here is CAGSFTGNNQPQHF. The CDR3, as DNA: TGTGCCGGCAGCTTCACGGGTAACAATCAGCCCCAGCATTTT.

In this sample, this clonotype turned up many times. The chain combines TRBV27 with TRBJ2-5; a possible D gene is TRBD2 (6 bases). Trimming removed 6 bases from V and 5 bases from J, with 13 bases in between. The CDR3 is made up of 13 amino acids. Per the germline V gene, CDR1 is MNHEY and CDR2 is SMNVEV (reference sequence). The CDR3, as DNA: TGTGCCAGCAGGAACGGGGGTTCTGAGACCCAGTACTTC. Translation: CASRNGGSETQYF.

Remarks on this clonotype: Germline is not matched at one junction end, which may reflect a read error. This chain connects TRBV7-2 to TRBJ2-3; either TRBD1 or TRBD2 may supply D (7 bases each). The length of the CDR3 is 17 residues. From germline, CDR1 is SGHTA and CDR2 FQGNSA. The CDR3 DNA reads as TGTGCCAGCAGCTTACCGCGATGGGGGGGCAGGACAGGTACGCAGTATTTT. Residues: CASSLPRWGGRTGTQYF. The entire variable domain, with the rest obtained from reference TRBV7-2 and TRBJ2-3, is as follows: GAGVSQSPSNKVTEKGKDVELRCDPISGHTALYWYRQSLGQGLEFLIYFQGNSAPDKSGLPSDRFSAERTGGSVSTLTIQRTQQEDSAVYLCASSLPRWGGRTGTQYFGPGTRLTVL.